The rows below give T cell receptor beta chains drawn from one sample of a study of blood T cell repertoires in COVID-19. The method was immunoSEQ multiplex PCR; TCRdb's version includes in-frame clones alone and lacks a portion of them. The sample lists roughly 150,000 clones, 85% occurring once. Sequenced: peripheral blood. The origin of the receptors is a woman in her fifties or sixties with COVID-19, enrolled during active disease. Both conserved end residues are part of each CDR3. The D gene is left open where the match is weak. Clone size is shown for a subset of rows, as once, few, many or a class of expanded clone.

J: TRBJ1-1; size: NA; D: TRBD1; V: TRBV14; length: 15; DNA: TGTGCCAGCAGTCAACAGGGGCTCGTAAACACTGAAGCTTTCTTT; CDR3: CASSQQGLVNTEAFF
J: TRBJ1-3; size: NA; D: TRBD1; V: TRBV6-5; length: 13; DNA: TGTGCCAGCAGTTTGGGACAGAGAAACACCATATATTTT; CDR3: CASSLGQRNTIYF
J: TRBJ2-5; size: NA; D: NA; V: TRBV2; length: 14; DNA: TGTGCCAGCAGTGAGGAGGGCCCCGTCGGGACCCAGTACTTC; CDR3: CASSEEGPVGTQYF
J: TRBJ1-2; size: NA; D: NA; V: TRBV5-1; length: 14; DNA: TGCGCCAGCAGCTTGGGTAGTGTGGACTATGGCTACACCTTC; CDR3: CASSLGSVDYGYTF
J: TRBJ2-1; size: NA; D: TRBD2; V: TRBV2; length: 14; DNA: TGTGCCAGGATGGGTCTAGCGGGGAACAATGAGCAGTTCTTC; CDR3: CARMGLAGNNEQFF
J: TRBJ2-5; size: once; D: NA; V: TRBV24-1; length: 15; DNA: TGTGCCACCAGTGATTCGGGTACAGGGCAAGAGACCCAGTACTTC; CDR3: CATSDSGTGQETQYF
J: TRBJ2-7; size: NA; D: TRBD2; V: TRBV6-5; length: 15; DNA: TGTGCCAGCTACGCTTGGGGGAGCGGGGATTACGAGCAGTACTTC; CDR3: CASYAWGSGDYEQYF
J: TRBJ1-1; size: few; D: NA; V: TRBV11-2; length: 14; DNA: TGTGCCAGCAGCTTGTCGGGGGGGAACACTGAAGCTTTCTTT; CDR3: CASSLSGGNTEAFF
J: TRBJ1-2; size: NA; D: NA; V: TRBV30; length: 14; DNA: TGTGCCTGGACCATCGACTTCCTTGGCAATGGCTACACCTTC; CDR3: CAWTIDFLGNGYTF
J: TRBJ2-7; size: NA; D: TRBD2; V: TRBV28; length: 15; DNA: TGTGCCAGCAGTGAGACTAGCGGGGGGAATTACGAGCAGTACTTC; CDR3: CASSETSGGNYEQYF
J: TRBJ1-2; size: NA; D: NA; V: TRBV4-1; length: 15; DNA: TGCGCCAGCAGCCAAGCGGACAGTTCTAACTATGGCTACACCTTC; CDR3: CASSQADSSNYGYTF
J: TRBJ2-5; size: NA; D: NA; V: TRBV19; length: 14; DNA: TGTGCCAGTAGTATAGATTCGGGGGAAAGGACCCAGTACTTC; CDR3: CASSIDSGERTQYF
J: TRBJ2-1; size: NA; D: NA; V: TRBV5-1; length: 13; DNA: TGCGCCAGCAGCTTTACAGGGAGCGCTGAGCAGTTCTTC; CDR3: CASSFTGSAEQFF
J: TRBJ1-6; size: NA; D: TRBD1; V: TRBV6-2/TRBV6-3; length: 16; DNA: TGTGCCAGCAGCCTTCGGGACAGGGGATTTAATTCACCCCTCCACTTT; CDR3: CASSLRDRGFNSPLHF
J: TRBJ1-4; size: NA; D: NA; V: TRBV4-1; length: 15; DNA: TGCGCCAGCAGCCAAGATCGCGGATTTAATGAAAAACTGTTTTTT; CDR3: CASSQDRGFNEKLFF
J: TRBJ1-1; size: few; D: NA; V: TRBV28; length: 13; DNA: TGTGCCAGCATTCCTAGCGGCCGGGGTGAAGCTTTCTTT; CDR3: CASIPSGRGEAFF
J: TRBJ1-6; size: NA; D: TRBD1; V: TRBV5-1; length: 15; DNA: TGCGCCAGCAGCTTGGACAGGGGGTCTGGTTCACCCCTCCACTTT; CDR3: CASSLDRGSGSPLHF